The clone carrying this T cell receptor beta chain was seen only a few times. The data were obtained in a study of blood T cell repertoires in COVID-19. Original processing methods: Nucleated cell number was recorded as an estimate derived from reference gene primer amplification. Assay used: immunoSEQ multiplex PCR; TCRdb lists only in-frame clones, some missing. D and trimming were read from the DNA, whereas the V and J calls and clone size are those reported in that table. The sample comprises around 62,000 clones, almost 85% of which are singletons, and approximately 23% rests with the top ten. The sequenced sample was peripheral blood. The clonotype originates from a man aged 50 to 59 with acute or convalescent COVID-19.

CDR3 protein: CASSPSGLYQETQYF. CDR3 nucleotide sequence: TGTGCCAGCAGCCCATCGGGACTATACCAAGAGACCCAGTACTTC. The V call is TRBV5-4, the J call TRBJ2-5, with 7 nucleotides matching TRBD2. The length of the CDR3 is 15 residues. Trimming at V came to 4 bases and at J to 0 bases, leaving 6 bases not matched to a gene. Germline V gene lookup returns CDR1 SGHNT and CDR2 YYREEE (reference sequence).